These 12 T cell receptor beta chains were sequenced from one sample in a study of T cell repertoires in cytomegalovirus infection. TCRdb called the reads again in MiXCR, with one record for every CDR3 protein. The table records hundreds of thousands of distinct CDR3 sequences, approximately 46% of them present only once. Antigens of these TCRs are unknown. This material consisted of cultured PBMCs, taken from culture after CMV antigen stimulation. The receptor set was obtained from a human donor in good health (CMV status not recorded). Some clones in this sample may be carry-over from other donors' samples.

The chain recombines TRBV11-2 with TRBJ1-1, with unresolved D. The V and J ends lost 6 bases and 1 base respectively, with 9 bases between them. The CDR3 is 13 residues long. Per the germline V gene, CDR1 is SGHAT and CDR2 is FQNNGV. The chain's CDR3 is CASSRRRNTEAFF. The CDR3 coding sequence is TGTGCCAGCAGTAGGCGACGGAACACTGAAGCTTTCTTT.

The sample holds many counts of this clonotype. The chain couples TRBV6-5 to TRBJ2-1; 9 positions agree with TRBD2. Germline CDR1 is MNHEY and CDR2 is SVGAGI. The CDR3 consists of 14 residues. V dropped 6 bases and J dropped 4; count of bases not matched to a gene: 4. The CDR3 reads CASSPGLAYNEQFF. In nucleotides, the CDR3 is TGTGCCAGCAGCCCGGGACTAGCTTACAATGAGCAGTTCTTC.

This clonotype was found a few times. The V call is TRBV11-3, the J call TRBJ1-1; TRBD1 aligns across 7 bases. This CDR3 comprises 15 residues. Germline V gene sequence: CDR1 SGHNT, CDR2 YENEEA. The V gene end was trimmed by 0 bases and the J gene end by 4 bases; junction bases not matched to a gene: 5. The CDR3 is CASSLEPRGTTEAFF. The CDR3 DNA reads TGTGCCAGCAGCTTAGAGCCCAGGGGGACCACTGAAGCTTTCTTT.

V is TRBV5-1 and J is TRBJ2-7; a possible D gene is TRBD2 (5 bases). The CDR3 has 13 amino acids. V lost 5 bases to trimming and J lost 0 bases, with 9 bases between them. Germline V CDR1 and CDR2: SGHRS, YFSETQ. DNA for the CDR3: TGCGCCAGCAGAGTCGGGGACTCCTACGAGCAGTACTTC. It is translated as CASRVGDSYEQYF.

The rearrangement uses TRBV6-5 and TRBJ2-1; D ambiguous. Germline V CDR1 and CDR2: MNHEY, SVGAGI. CDR3 length equals 13 residues. Between the trimmed V and J ends, which lost 6 bases and 2 bases, there was a span of 8 bases. CDR3 nucleotides: TGTGCCAGCAGCGGCCTAGCCTACAATGAGCAGTTCTTC. Translating gives CASSGLAYNEQFF.

This clonotype was found a few times. The chain has TRBV5-5 and TRBJ2-5, with a tentative D call TRBD2 (6 bases). Germline CDR1 and CDR2: SGHKS and YYEKEE (reference sequence). The CDR3 runs to 13 residues. V was shortened by 0 bases and J by 7 bases, with 10 bases between the two germline ends. CDR3 in DNA: TGTGCCAGCAGCTTGGTAGCGGTCGGGACCCAGTACTTC. This codes for CASSLVAVGTQYF.

This clonotype appeared a few times. CDR3 nucleotides: TGCAGCGTTGCGCGACAGGGGCGCGAGGGCTACACCTTC. It specifies CSVARQGREGYTF. V usage is TRBV29-1 and J usage is TRBJ1-2, with 8 bases that match TRBD1. The CDR3 is 13 amino acids. CDR1 is SQVTM and CDR2 is ANQGSEA in the germline V gene. The V segment lost 4 bases and the J segment 8 bases; nucleotides outside the gene matches: 9.

The V and J genes are TRBV6-1 and TRBJ2-7, with 9 bases aligning to TRBD1. The junction had 8 bases not matched to a gene; V was cut back by 10 bases and J by 4 bases. Per the germline V gene, CDR1 is MNHNS and CDR2 is SASEGT. The CDR3 covers 13 residues. In nucleotides, the CDR3 is TGTGCCACCTCTGAGACAGGGGGTTACGAGCAGTACTTC. Amino acid sequence: CATSETGGYEQYF.

The rearrangement links TRBV7-6 to TRBJ2-1; D may correspond to TRBD1 or TRBD2 (6 bases each). Germline CDR1 and CDR2: SGHVS and FNYEAQ. V was shortened by 1 base and J by 0 bases, with 19 bases between the two germline ends. The CDR3 is 19 residues long. The CDR3 region has the DNA TGTGCCAGCAGCTTAGAAGGGGGGCGGGGCCCTAGCTCCTACAATGAGCAGTTCTTC. Residues: CASSLEGGRGPSSYNEQFF.

This clonotype was seen ten or more times. The chain recombines TRBV7-2 with TRBJ2-5, with D perhaps TRBD2 (5 bases). Looked up from germline, CDR1 is SGHTA and CDR2 is FQGNSA. The CDR3 loop spans 15 amino acids. Trimming shortened V by 0 bases and J by 3 bases, and 11 bases separated the two germline ends. The CDR3 is CASSLAPRGKETQYF. The CDR3, as DNA: TGTGCCAGCAGCTTAGCCCCGAGAGGGAAAGAGACCCAGTACTTC.

This clonotype came up a few times. The V and J genes are TRBV19 and TRBJ2-5; 10 bases are shared with TRBD2. From germline, CDR1 is LNHDA and CDR2 SQIVND (reference sequence). The CDR3 is made up of 16 amino acids. Trimming took 3 bases from V and 5 from J; bases not matched to a gene: 9. CDR3 nucleotide sequence: TGTGCCAGTAGTATCCAAGCGGGAGGGCCGGAGGAGACCCAGTACTTC. It codes for CASSIQAGGPEETQYF.

This rearrangement joins TRBV7-2 to TRBJ2-5; D perhaps matches TRBD1 (6 bases). The CDR3 sequence is 14 residues long. The germline gives CDR1 SGHTA, CDR2 FQGNSA. V was clipped by 2 bases and J by 5 bases, with 12 bases between them. Here the CDR3 reads CASSLFWGQETQYF. The CDR3 DNA sequence: TGTGCCAGCAGCTTATTCTGGGGGCAGGAGACCCAGTACTTC.